These 15 T cell receptor beta chains share one sample of origin, sequenced in a study of patients and donors after allogeneic stem cell transplantation. TCRdb re-called the RT-PCR reads through MiXCR, storing one row per CDR3 protein. The sample lists 400,000 to 500,000 distinct CDR3 sequences, 16% occurring once. Sequenced: blood, either unsorted or a sorted T cell fraction (not recorded which). The receptors derive from a human donor who was either an allogeneic HSCT recipient or a stem cell or donor lymphocyte infusion donor (not recorded which). It is not recorded whose cells these are; they may come from a transplant donor.

The gene calls are TRBV12-3 or TRBV12-4 and TRBJ2-5; 15 nucleotides agree with TRBD2. V gave up 6 bases and J gave up 9 bases; unmatched junction bases: 8. The CDR3 extends over 15 amino acids. The CDR3 protein is CASRPGLAGGAAQYF. The CDR3 bases are TGTGCCAGCAGGCCTGGACTAGCGGGGGGGGCAGCCCAGTACTTC.

This clonotype was seen a few times. The chain recombines TRBV12-3 or TRBV12-4 with TRBJ1-1, with TRBD1 matching over 7 bases. V shed 5 bases and J 3 bases; nucleotides not matched to a gene: 9. The CDR3 totals 15 residues. The CDR3 spells CASSPQRQGYTEAFF. CDR3 nucleotide sequence: TGTGCCAGCAGTCCACAGCGACAGGGCTACACTGAAGCTTTCTTT.

The rearrangement uses TRBV4-3 and TRBJ2-5; 12 nucleotides match TRBD2. Germline CDR1 LGHNA, CDR2 YSLEER. J lost 2 bases, V lost 2 bases, and 0 bases had no gene match. The CDR3 runs to 15 residues. The CDR3 sequence is CASSQLAGGQETQYF. The CDR3 DNA follows: TGCGCCAGCAGCCAACTAGCGGGGGGGCAAGAGACCCAGTACTTC.

This sequence joins TRBV7-2 and TRBJ1-2; D ambiguous. The CDR3 totals 17 residues. The V end lost 1 base, the J end lost 0 bases, and 15 bases lay between the germline ends. From germline, CDR1 is SGHTA and CDR2 FQGNSA. CDR3 nucleotides: TGTGCCAGCAGCTTAGTTAGCAGCAGAATCTCTAACTATGGCTACACCTTC. Amino acid sequence: CASSLVSSRISNYGYTF.

There are a few counts of this clonotype. CDR3 sequence reads: CASSSWRGGTDTQYF. CDR3 sequence (DNA): TGTGCCAGCAGTTCCTGGCGGGGCGGCACAGATACGCAGTATTTT. This chain uses TRBV12-3 or TRBV12-4 with TRBJ2-3; TRBD2 might be the D (6 bases). The length of the CDR3 is 15 residues. Between the trimmed V and J ends, which lost 4 bases and 1 base, there was a span of 12 bases.

This clonotype was picked up one time. The gene calls are TRBV6-5 and TRBJ2-5; unclear D gene. V dropped 4 bases and J dropped 2 bases, with 11 bases sitting between them. This CDR3 region has 14 residues. Germline V gene sequence: CDR1 MNHEY, CDR2 SVGAGI. This chain's CDR3 is CASSSLAKQETQYF. CDR3 nucleotides: TGTGCCAGCAGTTCCCTGGCAAAACAAGAGACCCAGTACTTC.

This clonotype has a handful of counts. The chain combines TRBV19 with TRBJ1-2; D uncertain. Germline assignment: CDR1 LNHDA and CDR2 SQIVND (reference sequence). Trimming took 3 bases from V and 2 from J, leaving 7 bases between them. The CDR3 runs to 13 residues. In nucleotides, the CDR3 is TGTGCCAGTAGTATTTCACAGAACTATGGCTACACCTTC. It codes for CASSISQNYGYTF.

This chain links TRBV5-1 with TRBJ1-1, with D maybe TRBD1 (5 bases). V was clipped by 3 bases and J by 5 bases, with 23 bases between them. Germline V CDR1 and CDR2: SGHRS, YFSETQ. The CDR3 is 17 residues long. This chain's CDR3 is CASSSGLPGSRGTEAFF. The CDR3 nucleotides are TGCGCCAGCAGCTCGGGACTCCCCGGGAGCCGGGGGACTGAAGCTTTCTTT.

In this sample, this clonotype turned up a few times. V is TRBV3-1 and J is TRBJ2-1; D not resolved. Trimming stripped 1 base from V and 1 base from J, with 8 bases between. Germline loops: CDR1 LGHDT, CDR2 YNNKEL (reference sequence). This CDR3 spans 15 amino acids. The CDR3 bases are TGTGCCAGCAGCCAAGGTCACAAATCCTACAATGAGCAGTTCTTC. This gives the protein CASSQGHKSYNEQFF.

This clonotype was counted a single time. The chain couples TRBV5-6 to TRBJ2-7, with D possibly TRBD2 on 5 matching bases. The CDR3 spans 14 residues. The ends were cut back, 4 bases at V and 6 bases at J, with 17 bases in the middle. Germline V CDR1 and CDR2: SGHDT, YYEEEE. The CDR3 region has the DNA TGTGCCAGCAGCCCGGACTCGAGGGCGCGCGAGCAGTACTTC. This sequence encodes CASSPDSRAREQYF.

In its sample, this clonotype was seen a few times. The chain recombines TRBV11-2 with TRBJ1-4; TRBD1 agrees at 8 bases. V lost 5 bases to trimming and J lost 8 bases; unmatched junction nucleotides: 7. Germline V lookup: CDR1 SGHAT, CDR2 FQNNGV. The CDR3 consists of 14 residues. This CDR3 is CASSIGQGGEKLFF. The CDR3 DNA is TGTGCCAGCAGCATTGGACAGGGAGGGGAAAAACTGTTTTTT.

This clonotype occurred a few times. The rearrangement uses TRBV9 and TRBJ2-3, with 10 bases identical to TRBD2. In germline, CDR1 is SGDLS, CDR2 YYNGEE. V was clipped by 0 bases and J by 6 bases; unmatched bases: 10. The CDR3 has 17 residues. The CDR3 DNA sequence: TGTGCCAGCAGCGTAGCGCCTAGCGGGGGTGGCGAGGATACGCAGTATTTT. Encoded protein: CASSVAPSGGGEDTQYF.

This chain joins TRBV27 and TRBJ2-7; 9 nucleotides match TRBD1. The V gene end was trimmed by 6 bases and the J gene end by 5 bases; junction bases not matched to a gene: 5. Germline assignment: CDR1 MNHEY and CDR2 SMNVEV (reference sequence). The CDR3 loop spans 13 amino acids. CDR3 sequence: CASSRTGVNEQYF. Written as DNA, the CDR3 is TGTGCCAGCAGCAGGACAGGGGTGAACGAGCAGTACTTC.

This clonotype has at least ten counts. The rearrangement links TRBV5-1 to TRBJ1-5; D gene uncertain. Trimming stripped 2 bases from V and 0 bases from J, with 9 bases between. Germline V CDR1 and CDR2: SGHRS, YFSETQ. The CDR3 runs 15 residues. The CDR3 loop reads CASSLHGNSNQPQHF. The CDR3 nucleotides are TGCGCCAGCAGCTTACACGGGAATAGCAATCAGCCCCAGCATTTT.

J is TRBJ2-5 and V is TRBV14, with TRBD2 identical over 9 bases. V trimming: 3 bases; J trimming: 4 bases; junction bases outside the gene matches: 6. This CDR3 is built from 15 residues. Germline V gene lookup returns CDR1 SGHDN and CDR2 FVKESK. For the CDR3, the DNA is TGTGCCAGCAGCCAGAGGACTAGCGAAGTAGAGACCCAGTACTTC. Its translation: CASSQRTSEVETQYF.